The source of this TCR beta chain is a study of identical twins. Many counts were recorded for this clonotype. The antigen is undetermined. The study's findings and limits: Out-of-frame alpha sequences shared by twins showed excess low generation probability. Cross-sectional statistics, not tracking of the same donors, supported the conclusions.

This CDR3 comprises 16 residues. The V end was cut by 3 bases, the J end by 6 bases, with 18 bases between. In germline, CDR1 is MDHEN, CDR2 SYDVKM. The cDNA had a unique molecular identifier and a template-switch universal primer site. TCRdb reprocessed the 5' RACE reads via MiXCR and lists one record per CDR3 protein. The sample holds 1.5 million or so distinct CDR3 sequences, less than 35% seen once. The chain combines TRBV28 with TRBJ2-4, with D perhaps matching TRBD2 (5 bases). Source material: cord blood. The sequence derives from a newborn girl in good health. The CDR3 sequence: CASSFSERAVGNIQYF. The CDR3 DNA follows: TGTGCCAGCAGTTTTAGTGAGAGGGCCGTCGGAAACATTCAGTACTTC.